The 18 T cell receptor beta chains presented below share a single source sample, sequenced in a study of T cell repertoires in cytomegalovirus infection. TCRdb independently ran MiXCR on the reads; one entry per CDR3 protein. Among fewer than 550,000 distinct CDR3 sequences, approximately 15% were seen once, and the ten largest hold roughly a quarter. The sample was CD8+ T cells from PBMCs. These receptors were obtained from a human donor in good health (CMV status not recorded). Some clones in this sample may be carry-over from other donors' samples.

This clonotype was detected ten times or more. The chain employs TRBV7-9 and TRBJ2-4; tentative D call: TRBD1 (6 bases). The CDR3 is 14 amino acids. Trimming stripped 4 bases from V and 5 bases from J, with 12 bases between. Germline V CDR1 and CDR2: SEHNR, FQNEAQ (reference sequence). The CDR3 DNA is TGTGCCAGCAGCTCGACAGGACGGGAAAACATTCAGTACTTC. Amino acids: CASSSTGRENIQYF.

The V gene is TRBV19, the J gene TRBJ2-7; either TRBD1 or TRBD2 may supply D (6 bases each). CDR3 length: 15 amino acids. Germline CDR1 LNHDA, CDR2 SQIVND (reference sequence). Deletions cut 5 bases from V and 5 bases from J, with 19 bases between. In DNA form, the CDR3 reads TGTGCCAGTAGTTCCTCCGGGGGCCGAACGGACGAGCAGTACTTC. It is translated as CASSSSGGRTDEQYF.

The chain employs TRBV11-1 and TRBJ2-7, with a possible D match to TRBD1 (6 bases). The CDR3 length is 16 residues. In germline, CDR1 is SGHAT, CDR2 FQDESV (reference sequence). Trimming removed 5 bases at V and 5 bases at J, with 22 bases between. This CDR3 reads CASSPERGLQGHEQYF. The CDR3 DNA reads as TGTGCCAGCAGCCCCGAGCGCGGATTACAGGGTCACGAGCAGTACTTC.

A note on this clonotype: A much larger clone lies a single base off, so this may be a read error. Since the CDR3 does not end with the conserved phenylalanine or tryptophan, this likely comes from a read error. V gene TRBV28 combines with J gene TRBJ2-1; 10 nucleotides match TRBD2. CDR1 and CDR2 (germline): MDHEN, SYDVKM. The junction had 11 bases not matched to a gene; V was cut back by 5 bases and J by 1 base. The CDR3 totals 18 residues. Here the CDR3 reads CASSPLNLAGVSYNEQFL. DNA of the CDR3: TGTGCCAGCAGTCCACTTAATCTAGCGGGAGTTTCCTACAATGAGCAGTTCTTA.

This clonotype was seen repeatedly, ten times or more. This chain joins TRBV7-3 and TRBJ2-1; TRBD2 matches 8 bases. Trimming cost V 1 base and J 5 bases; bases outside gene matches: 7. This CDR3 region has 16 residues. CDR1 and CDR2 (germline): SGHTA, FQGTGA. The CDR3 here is CASSLIGLAGNNEQFF. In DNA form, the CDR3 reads TGTGCCAGCAGCTTAATAGGCCTAGCGGGTAACAATGAGCAGTTCTTC.

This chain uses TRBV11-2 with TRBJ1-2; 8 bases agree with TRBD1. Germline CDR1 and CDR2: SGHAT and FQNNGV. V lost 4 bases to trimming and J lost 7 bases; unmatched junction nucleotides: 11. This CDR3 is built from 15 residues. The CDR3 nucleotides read TGTGCCAGCAGCTCTGGGACAGGCCCAGGAGGTGGCTACACCTTC. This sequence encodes CASSSGTGPGGGYTF.

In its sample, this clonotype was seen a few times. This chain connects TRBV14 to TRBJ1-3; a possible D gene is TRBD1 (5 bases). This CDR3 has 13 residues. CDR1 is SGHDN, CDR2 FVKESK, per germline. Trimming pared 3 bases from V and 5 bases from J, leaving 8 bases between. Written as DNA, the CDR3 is TGTGCCAGCAGCCACAGGGTGAGAAACACCATATATTTT. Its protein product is CASSHRVRNTIYF. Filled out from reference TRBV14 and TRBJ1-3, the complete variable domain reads EAGVTQFPSHSVIEKGQTVTLRCDPISGHDNLYWYRRVMGKEIKFLLHFVKESKQDESGMPNNRFLAERTGGTYSTLKVQPAELEDSGVYFCASSHRVRNTIYFGEGSWLTVV.

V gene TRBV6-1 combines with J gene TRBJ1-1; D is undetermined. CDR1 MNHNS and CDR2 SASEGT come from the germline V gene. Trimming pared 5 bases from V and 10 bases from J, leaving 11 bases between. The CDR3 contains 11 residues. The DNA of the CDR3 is TGTGCCAGCAGTAACCTTAAAGGAGCTTTCTTT. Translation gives CASSNLKGAFF.

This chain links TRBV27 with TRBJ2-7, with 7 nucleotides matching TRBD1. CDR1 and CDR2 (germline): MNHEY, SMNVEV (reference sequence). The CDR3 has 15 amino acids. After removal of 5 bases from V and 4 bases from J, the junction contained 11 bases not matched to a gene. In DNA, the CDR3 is TGTGCCAGCAGTCCAAACTTGGGACAGAGTTACGAGCAGTACTTC. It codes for CASSPNLGQSYEQYF.

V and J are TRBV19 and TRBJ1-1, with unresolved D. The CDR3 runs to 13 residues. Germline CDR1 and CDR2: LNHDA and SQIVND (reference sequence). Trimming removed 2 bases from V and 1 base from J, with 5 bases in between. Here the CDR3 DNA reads TGTGCCAGTAGTATAAAAACGAACACTGAAGCTTTCTTT. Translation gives CASSIKTNTEAFF.

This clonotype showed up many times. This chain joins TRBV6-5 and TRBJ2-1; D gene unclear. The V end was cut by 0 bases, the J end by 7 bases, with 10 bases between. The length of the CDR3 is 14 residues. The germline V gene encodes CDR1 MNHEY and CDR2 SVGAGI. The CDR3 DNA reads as TGTGCCAGCAGTTACTCCGACCTTCGAAATGAGCAGTTCTTC. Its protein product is CASSYSDLRNEQFF.

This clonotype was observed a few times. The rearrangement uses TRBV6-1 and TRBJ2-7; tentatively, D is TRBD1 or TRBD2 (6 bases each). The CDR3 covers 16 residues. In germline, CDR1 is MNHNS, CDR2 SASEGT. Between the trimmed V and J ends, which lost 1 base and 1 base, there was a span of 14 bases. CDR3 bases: TGTGCCAGCAGTGAAGGGGTCGGGGGCTCGTCCTACGAGCAGTACTTC. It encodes CASSEGVGGSSYEQYF.

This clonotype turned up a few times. CDR3 bases: TGTGCCAGCAGCCCCGACGGGGGTGTCACTGAAGCTTTCTTT. This translates into CASSPDGGVTEAFF. This rearrangement joins TRBV9 to TRBJ1-1; a possible D gene is TRBD1 (5 bases). Germline CDR1 is SGDLS and CDR2 is YYNGEE. V was trimmed by 4 bases and J by 4 bases, leaving 14 bases between them. The CDR3 contains 14 residues. Full variable domain (outside the CDR3, taken from reference TRBV9 and TRBJ1-1): DSGVTQTPKHLITATGQRVTLRCSPRSGDLSVYWYQQSLDQGLQFLIQYYNGEERAKGNILERFSAQQFPDLHSELNLSSLELGDSALYFCASSPDGGVTEAFFGQGTRLTVV.

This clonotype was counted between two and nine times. The CDR3 spells CASSEGDKRDEKLFF. For the CDR3, the DNA is TGTGCCAGCAGTGAAGGGGACAAAAGGGACGAAAAACTGTTTTTT. This chain connects TRBV6-1 to TRBJ1-4; a weak D match, TRBD1 (6 bases). The V gene lost 1 base and the J gene lost 8 bases, with 14 bases spanning the gap. Per the germline V gene, CDR1 is MNHNS and CDR2 is SASEGT. The CDR3 totals 15 residues.

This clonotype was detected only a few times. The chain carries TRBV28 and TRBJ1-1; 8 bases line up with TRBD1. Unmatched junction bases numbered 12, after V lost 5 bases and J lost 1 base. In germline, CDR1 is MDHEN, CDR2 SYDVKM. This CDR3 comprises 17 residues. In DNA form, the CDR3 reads TGTGCCAGCAGTCCAAACCCCCGGACAGGGAGGAACACTGAAGCTTTCTTT. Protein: CASSPNPRTGRNTEAFF.

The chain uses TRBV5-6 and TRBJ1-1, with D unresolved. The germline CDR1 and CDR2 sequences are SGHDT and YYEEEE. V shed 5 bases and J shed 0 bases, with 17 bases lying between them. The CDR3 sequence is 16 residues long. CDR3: CASSLSPDVLNTEAFF. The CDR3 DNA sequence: TGTGCCAGCAGTTTATCCCCGGACGTTCTGAACACTGAAGCTTTCTTT.

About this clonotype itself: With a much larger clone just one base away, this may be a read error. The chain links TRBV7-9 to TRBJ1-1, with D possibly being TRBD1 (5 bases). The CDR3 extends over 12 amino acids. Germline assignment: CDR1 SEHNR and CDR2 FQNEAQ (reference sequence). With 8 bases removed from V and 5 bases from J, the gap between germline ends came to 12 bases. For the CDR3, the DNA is TGTGCCAGCGCCTTCGGGGGGACTGAAGCTTTCTTT. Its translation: CASAFGGTEAFF.

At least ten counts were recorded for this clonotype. CDR3 in amino acids: CASSLSHHRLASYNEQFF. In nucleotides, the CDR3 is TGTGCCAGCAGCTTAAGTCATCATCGACTAGCAAGTTACAATGAGCAGTTCTTC. The chain uses TRBV7-3 and TRBJ2-1, with 7 bases fitting TRBD2. Germline CDR1 is SGHTA and CDR2 is FQGTGA. The CDR3 spans 18 residues. After removal of 1 base from V and 4 bases from J, the junction contained 13 bases not matched to a gene.